A selection of T cell receptor beta chains follows, all from one sample in a study of cytomegalovirus exposure and HLA in healthy donors. Libraries were prepared by immunoSEQ multiplex PCR; TCRdb keeps only in-frame clonotypes and omits some of them. The sample holds 200,000 to 250,000 clones, over 65% seen once. Material: PBMCs. These receptors originate from a human donor in good health. The CDR3 runs from the conserved cysteine through the conserved F or W. The order of the fields is CDR3 protein, CDR3 DNA, D gene, clone size, V gene, J gene. A D gene is named only where the DNA matches it firmly. Expanded clones are given a class, and other clones once, few, many or no size at all.

CASSFRLGSYTF	TGTGCCAGCAGCTTTCGACTGGGTAGCTACACCTTC	.	once	TRBV7-8	TRBJ1-2
CAWRSLAGGDNEQFF	TGTGCCTGGAGGTCGTTAGCGGGAGGAGACAATGAGCAGTTCTTC	TRBD2	once	TRBV30	TRBJ2-1
CASSLSVRDYGHTDTQYF	TGTGCCAGCAGCTTAAGCGTCCGGGACTACGGGCACACAGATACGCAGTATTTT	TRBD2	.	TRBV11-2	TRBJ2-3
CASSEDLRVTEAFF	TGCGCCAGCAGCGAAGATCTCAGGGTCACTGAAGCTTTCTTT	.	.	TRBV10-1	TRBJ1-1
CASSWDREEPQHF	TGTGCCAGCAGCTGGGACAGGGAGGAGCCCCAGCATTTT	TRBD1	.	TRBV7-2	TRBJ1-5
CASSVEASGGYNEQFF	TGTGCCAGCAGTGTAGAGGCTAGCGGGGGCTACAATGAGCAGTTCTTC	TRBD2	.	TRBV6-4	TRBJ2-1
CASSPDRVNEKLFF	TGTGCCAGCAGTCCGGACAGGGTAAATGAAAAACTGTTTTTT	TRBD1	.	TRBV6-5	TRBJ1-4
CSVEGTPWGTGELFF	TGCAGCGTTGAAGGGACTCCTTGGGGCACCGGGGAGCTGTTTTTT	.	.	TRBV29-1	TRBJ2-2
CASRTDGMFYEQYF	TGCGCCAGCAGGACTGACGGGATGTTCTACGAGCAGTACTTC	.	.	TRBV5-1	TRBJ2-7
CSAGGTSWETQYF	TGCAGCGCCGGCGGGACTAGCTGGGAGACCCAGTACTTC	TRBD2	.	TRBV29-1	TRBJ2-5
CAIRAQGSTSYEQYF	TGTGCCATCAGAGCCCAAGGGAGTACCTCCTACGAGCAGTACTTC	.	once	TRBV10-3	TRBJ2-7
CASSRPTGEAFF	TGTGCCAGCAGCCGCCCCACAGGGGAAGCTTTCTTT	.	few	TRBV6-5	TRBJ1-1
CASSPPGLAGEEQFF	TGTGCCAGCTCACCTCCGGGACTAGCGGGAGAGGAGCAGTTCTTC	TRBD2	.	TRBV18	TRBJ2-1
CASSQDYSGADNQPQHF	TGCGCCAGCAGCCAAGATTATTCAGGGGCGGATAATCAGCCCCAGCATTTT	.	.	TRBV4-1	TRBJ1-5
CAISPGLAGNYNEQFF	TGTGCCATCAGTCCCGGACTAGCGGGAAACTACAATGAGCAGTTCTTC	TRBD2	.	TRBV10-3	TRBJ2-1
CAWGSTGIGELFF	TGTGCCTGGGGAAGTACGGGGATCGGGGAGCTGTTTTTT	.	.	TRBV30	TRBJ2-2
CASSESRGGVEQYF	TGTGCCAGCAGTGAATCTAGGGGGGGAGTCGAGCAGTACTTC	.	.	TRBV6-1	TRBJ2-7
CSSRPVETSVYEQYF	TGTTCCAGCAGACCGGTGGAGACTAGCGTCTACGAGCAGTACTTC	TRBD2	once	TRBV7-9	TRBJ2-7
CSAMDRGLAGGVETQYF	TGCAGCGCCATGGACAGGGGGCTAGCGGGAGGGGTAGAGACCCAGTACTTC	.	once	TRBV29-1	TRBJ2-5
CATSPTSGTTDTQYF	TGTGCCACCTCTCCGACTAGCGGGACAACAGATACGCAGTATTTT	TRBD2	.	TRBV6-6	TRBJ2-3
CASSEDSQETQYF	TGTGCCAGCAGCGAAGACAGCCAAGAGACCCAGTACTTC	.	.	TRBV2	TRBJ2-5
CASSHERAKRHEQYF	TGTGCCAGCAGCCATGAGCGGGCTAAGCGACACGAGCAGTACTTC	.	.	TRBV13	TRBJ2-7
CASSPRTSGRGETQYF	TGTGCCAGCAGCCCTAGGACTAGCGGGAGAGGGGAGACCCAGTACTTC	TRBD2	.	TRBV9	TRBJ2-5
CASSLQGGEPEAFF	TGTGCCAGCAGTTTACAGGGGGGTGAACCAGAAGCTTTCTTT	TRBD1	.	TRBV27	TRBJ1-1
CASSLSTSSYEQYF	TGTGCCAGCAGTCTCTCGACTAGCTCCTACGAGCAGTACTTC	.	.	TRBV28	TRBJ2-7
CASSPWTASPGYNEQFF	TGTGCCAGCAGCCCTTGGACAGCCAGTCCCGGTTACAATGAGCAGTTCTTC	.	.	TRBV7-2	TRBJ2-1
CASSPGTSGRHEQYF	TGTGCCAGCAGCCCCGGGACTAGCGGGAGACACGAGCAGTACTTC	TRBD2	once	TRBV11-3	TRBJ2-7
CASSPSSYEQYF	TGTGCCAGCTCACCCTCCTCCTACGAGCAGTACTTC	.	once	TRBV18	TRBJ2-7
CASAPPREIKSNTEAFF	TGTGCTAGTGCCCCCCCCAGGGAAATTAAATCGAACACTGAAGCTTTCTTT	.	.	TRBV12-5	TRBJ1-1